These T cell receptor beta chains were read from a single sample in a study of identical twins. A single record per CDR3 protein comes from TCRdb applying MiXCR to the 5' RACE reads. Found here are about 190,000 distinct CDR3 sequences, approximately 15% of them singletons; the top ten hold 35% to 50%. The same sample was also studied in work on T cells expressing NK-cell markers.

Sequencing input: CD8+ T cells sorted from blood. The origin of the receptors is a woman between 18 and 29 years old in good health. Both conserved end residues are part of each CDR3. D genes are given only for firm matches. Only some rows state a clone size, as once, few, many or a class for expanded clones.

len: 13
d_gene: -
j_gene: TRBJ2-1
abundance: -
v_gene: TRBV7-9
CDR3nt: TGTGCCAGCAGCTTAGCGCAGATCTGGGAGCAGTTCTTC
CDR3aa: CASSLAQIWEQFF

len: 16
d_gene: -
j_gene: TRBJ2-2
abundance: few
v_gene: TRBV4-3
CDR3nt: TGCGCCAGCAGCCAAGATTCTGGGCAGAACACCGGGGAGCTGTTTTTT
CDR3aa: CASSQDSGQNTGELFF

len: 13
d_gene: -
j_gene: TRBJ2-7
abundance: -
v_gene: TRBV20-1
CDR3nt: TGCAGTGCAAGGGCACCAGGCACCTACGAGCAGTACTTC
CDR3aa: CSARAPGTYEQYF

len: 16
d_gene: TRBD2
j_gene: TRBJ2-1
abundance: -
v_gene: TRBV9
CDR3nt: TGTGCCAGCAGCGTAGGAGGGACTAGCGCCTACAATGAGCAGTTCTTC
CDR3aa: CASSVGGTSAYNEQFF

len: 12
d_gene: -
j_gene: TRBJ2-2
abundance: -
v_gene: TRBV12-3/TRBV12-4
CDR3nt: TGTGCCAGTACACAGGGTCACGGGGAGCTGTTTTTT
CDR3aa: CASTQGHGELFF

len: 15
d_gene: TRBD1
j_gene: TRBJ1-4
abundance: few
v_gene: TRBV7-9
CDR3nt: TGTGCCAGCAGCTTAACAGAGGGGGCGAACGAAAAACTGTTTTTT
CDR3aa: CASSLTEGANEKLFF

len: 16
d_gene: TRBD2
j_gene: TRBJ2-7
abundance: few
v_gene: TRBV7-2
CDR3nt: TGTGCCAGCAGCCGGAGGCTGGCGGGAGTTAATCACGAGCAGTACTTC
CDR3aa: CASSRRLAGVNHEQYF

len: 15
d_gene: TRBD1
j_gene: TRBJ1-1
abundance: -
v_gene: TRBV18
CDR3nt: TGTGCCAGCTCACCCACAGGGGCTGTGTACACTGAAGCTTTCTTT
CDR3aa: CASSPTGAVYTEAFF

len: 16
d_gene: TRBD2
j_gene: TRBJ2-3
abundance: -
v_gene: TRBV7-6
CDR3nt: TGTGCCAGCAGCGTACTAGCGGGGGGGACCACAGATACGCAGTATTTT
CDR3aa: CASSVLAGGTTDTQYF

len: 14
d_gene: -
j_gene: TRBJ1-1
abundance: -
v_gene: TRBV5-4
CDR3nt: TGTGCCAGCAGCTTTGTCCCAGGGAGGACTGAAGCTTTCTTT
CDR3aa: CASSFVPGRTEAFF

len: 15
d_gene: TRBD1
j_gene: TRBJ2-3
abundance: -
v_gene: TRBV12-3/TRBV12-4
CDR3nt: TGTGCCAGCAGTTGGACAGGGGGCTTGGGAGATACGCAGTATTTT
CDR3aa: CASSWTGGLGDTQYF

len: 15
d_gene: -
j_gene: TRBJ2-1
abundance: -
v_gene: TRBV7-9
CDR3nt: TGTGCCAGCAGCTTAATTCCGGATGGGATTCAGGAGCAGTTCTTC
CDR3aa: CASSLIPDGIQEQFF

len: 14
d_gene: -
j_gene: TRBJ2-2
abundance: few
v_gene: TRBV20-1
CDR3nt: TGCAGTGCTAGGGAGACCTCGAACACCGGGGAGCTGTTTTTT
CDR3aa: CSARETSNTGELFF

len: 13
d_gene: -
j_gene: TRBJ2-2
abundance: many
v_gene: TRBV5-6
CDR3nt: TGTGCCAGCAGTCTCGGATCCACCGGGGAGCTGTTTTTT
CDR3aa: CASSLGSTGELFF

len: 11
d_gene: -
j_gene: TRBJ2-1
abundance: few
v_gene: TRBV19
CDR3nt: TGTGCCAGTAGTTGGGCCAGTGAGCAGTTCTTC
CDR3aa: CASSWASEQFF